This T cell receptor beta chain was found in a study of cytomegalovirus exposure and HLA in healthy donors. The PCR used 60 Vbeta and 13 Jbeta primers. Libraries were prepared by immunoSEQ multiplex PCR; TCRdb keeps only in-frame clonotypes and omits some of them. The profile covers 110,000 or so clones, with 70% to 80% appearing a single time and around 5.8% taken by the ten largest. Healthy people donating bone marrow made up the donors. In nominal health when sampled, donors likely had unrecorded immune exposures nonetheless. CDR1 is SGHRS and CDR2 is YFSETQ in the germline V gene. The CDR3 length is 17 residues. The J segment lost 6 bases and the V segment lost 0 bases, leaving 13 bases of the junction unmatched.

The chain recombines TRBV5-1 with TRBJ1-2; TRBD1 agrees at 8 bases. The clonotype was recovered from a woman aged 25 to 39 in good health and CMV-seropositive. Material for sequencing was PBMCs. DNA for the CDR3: TGCGCCAGCAGCTTGGGCCAGGGGGCTGAAACAATCCATGGCTACACCTTC. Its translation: CASSLGQGAETIHGYTF.